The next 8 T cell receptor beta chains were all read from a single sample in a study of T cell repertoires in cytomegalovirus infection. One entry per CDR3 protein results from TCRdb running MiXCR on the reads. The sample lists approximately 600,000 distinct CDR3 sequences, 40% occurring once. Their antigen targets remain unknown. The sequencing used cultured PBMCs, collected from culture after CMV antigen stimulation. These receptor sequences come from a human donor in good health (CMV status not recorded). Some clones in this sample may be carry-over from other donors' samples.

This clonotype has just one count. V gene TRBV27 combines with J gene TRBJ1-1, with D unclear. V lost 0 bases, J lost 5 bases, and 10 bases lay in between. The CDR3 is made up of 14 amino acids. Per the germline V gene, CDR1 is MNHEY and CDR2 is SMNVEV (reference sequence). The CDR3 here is CASSLSGKGTEAFF. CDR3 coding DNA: TGTGCCAGCAGTTTATCTGGGAAGGGTACTGAAGCTTTCTTT.

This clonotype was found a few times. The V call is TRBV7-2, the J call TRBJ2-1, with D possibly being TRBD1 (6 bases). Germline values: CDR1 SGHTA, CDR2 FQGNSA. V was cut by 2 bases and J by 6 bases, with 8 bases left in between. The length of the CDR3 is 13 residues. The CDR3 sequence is CASSLTGRNEQFF. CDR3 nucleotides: TGTGCCAGCAGCTTAACAGGGCGCAATGAGCAGTTCTTC.

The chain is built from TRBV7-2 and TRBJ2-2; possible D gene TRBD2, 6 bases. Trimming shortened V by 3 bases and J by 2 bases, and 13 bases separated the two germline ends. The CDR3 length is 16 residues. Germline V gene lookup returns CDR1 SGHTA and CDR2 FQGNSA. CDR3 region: CASSFSGRGNTGELFF. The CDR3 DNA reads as TGTGCCAGCAGCTTTAGCGGAAGGGGAAACACCGGGGAGCTGTTTTTT.

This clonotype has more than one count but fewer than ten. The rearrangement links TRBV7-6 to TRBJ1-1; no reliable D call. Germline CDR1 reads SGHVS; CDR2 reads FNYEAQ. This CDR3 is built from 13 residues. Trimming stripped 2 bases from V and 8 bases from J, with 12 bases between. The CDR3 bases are TGTGCCAGCAGCTTAAGGGATACCTTAGAAGCTTTCTTT. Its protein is CASSLRDTLEAFF.

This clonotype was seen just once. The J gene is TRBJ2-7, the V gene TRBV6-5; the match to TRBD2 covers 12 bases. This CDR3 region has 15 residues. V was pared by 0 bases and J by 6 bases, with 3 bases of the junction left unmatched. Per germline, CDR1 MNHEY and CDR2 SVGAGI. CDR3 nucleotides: TGTGCCAGCAGTTACTCGACTAGCGGGAGTCTCGAGCAGTACTTC. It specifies CASSYSTSGSLEQYF.

The CDR3 region has the DNA TGTGCCAGCAGTGAAGTAAAAGGACGGCGTAGCACAGATACGCAGTATTTT. It codes for CASSEVKGRRSTDTQYF. This chain links TRBV6-1 with TRBJ2-3; D unresolved. Germline-derived CDR1 and CDR2 are MNHNS and SASEGT. This CDR3 contains 17 residues. V lost 1 base to trimming and J lost 0 bases, with 14 bases between them.

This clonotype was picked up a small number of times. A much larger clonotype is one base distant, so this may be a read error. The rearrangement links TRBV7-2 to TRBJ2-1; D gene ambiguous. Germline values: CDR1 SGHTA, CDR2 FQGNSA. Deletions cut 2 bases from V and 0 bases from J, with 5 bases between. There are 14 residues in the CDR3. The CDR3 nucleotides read TGTGCCAGCAGCTTACTAGTCTCCTACAATGAGCAGTTCTTC. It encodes CASSLLVSYNEQFF. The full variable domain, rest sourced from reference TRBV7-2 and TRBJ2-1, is GAGVSQSPSNKVTEKGKDVELRCDPISGHTALYWYRQSLGQGLEFLIYFQGNSAPDKSGLPSDRFSAERTGGSVSTLTIQRTQQEDSAVYLCASSLLVSYNEQFFGPGTRLTVL.

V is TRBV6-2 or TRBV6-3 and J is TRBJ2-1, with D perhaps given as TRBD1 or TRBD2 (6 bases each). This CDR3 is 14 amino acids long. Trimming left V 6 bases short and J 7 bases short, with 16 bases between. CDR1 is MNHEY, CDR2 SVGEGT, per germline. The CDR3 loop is CASRSMIGGNEQFF. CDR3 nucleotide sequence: TGTGCCAGCAGGAGCATGATAGGGGGGAATGAGCAGTTCTTC.